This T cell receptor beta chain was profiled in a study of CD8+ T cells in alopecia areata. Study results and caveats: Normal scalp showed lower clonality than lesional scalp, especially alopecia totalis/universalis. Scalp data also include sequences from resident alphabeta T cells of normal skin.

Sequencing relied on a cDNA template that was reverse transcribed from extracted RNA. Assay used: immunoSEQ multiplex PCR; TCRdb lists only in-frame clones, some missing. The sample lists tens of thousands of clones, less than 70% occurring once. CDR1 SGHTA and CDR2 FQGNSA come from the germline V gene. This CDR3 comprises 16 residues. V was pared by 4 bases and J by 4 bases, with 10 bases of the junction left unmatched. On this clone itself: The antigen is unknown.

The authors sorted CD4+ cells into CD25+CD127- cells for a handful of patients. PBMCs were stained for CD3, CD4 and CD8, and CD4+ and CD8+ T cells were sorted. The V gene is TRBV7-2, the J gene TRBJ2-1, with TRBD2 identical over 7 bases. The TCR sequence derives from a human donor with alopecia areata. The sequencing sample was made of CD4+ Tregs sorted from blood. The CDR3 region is CASSSHAAGVYNEQFF. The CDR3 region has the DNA TGTGCCAGCAGCTCCCACGCGGCGGGAGTTTACAATGAGCAGTTCTTC.